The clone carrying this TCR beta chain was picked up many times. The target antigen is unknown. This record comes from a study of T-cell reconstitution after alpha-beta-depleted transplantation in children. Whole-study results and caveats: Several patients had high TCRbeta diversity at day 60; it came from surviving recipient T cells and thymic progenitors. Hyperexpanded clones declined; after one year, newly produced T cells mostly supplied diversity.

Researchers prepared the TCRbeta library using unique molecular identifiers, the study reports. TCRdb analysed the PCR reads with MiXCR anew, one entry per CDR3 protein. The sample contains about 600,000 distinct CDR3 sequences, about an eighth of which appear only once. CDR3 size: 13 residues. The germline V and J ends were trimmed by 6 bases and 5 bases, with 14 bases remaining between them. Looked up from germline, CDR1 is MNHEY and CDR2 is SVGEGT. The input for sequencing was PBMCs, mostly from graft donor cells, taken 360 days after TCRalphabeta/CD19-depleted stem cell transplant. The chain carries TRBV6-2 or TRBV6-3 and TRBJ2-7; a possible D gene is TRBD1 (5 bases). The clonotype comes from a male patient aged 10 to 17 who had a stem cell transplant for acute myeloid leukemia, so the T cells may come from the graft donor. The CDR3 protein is CASRNPRQNEQYF. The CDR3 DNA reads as TGTGCCAGCAGAAACCCCCGACAGAACGAGCAGTACTTC.